Listed here is a single TCR beta chain. The antigen is undetermined. This CDR3 comprises 13 residues. The germline V gene has CDR1 SGHRS and CDR2 YFSETQ. The authors generated TCR beta cDNA through 5'RACE template switching with UMIs. TCRdb derives one entry per CDR3 protein from the 5' RACE reads, leaving out DNA. The table gives some 390,000 distinct CDR3 sequences; the top ten clones make up approximately 12% of it. The sample is drawn from a study of T cells expressing NK-cell markers. Study in general: The authors derived TCR beta repertoires from sorted CD3+CD56+NKG2C+, CD3+CD56+NKG2C- and CD3+CD56-NKG2C+ T cells. Within the sequenced cohort of eight donors, seven exhibited HCMV seropositivity and one was seronegative.

Study-level results: HCMV specificity was not established for the expanded NKG2C+ T cell clones.

This clonotype was obtained from a woman aged 45-59 years in good health. Specimen: blood T cells: a sorted CD56 or NKG2C T cell subset, CD4+ or CD8+ T cells, or bulk PBMC T cells (not recorded which). The V call is TRBV5-1, the J call TRBJ1-4; TCRdb reports TRBD1, a call that lacks DNA to check it against. The CDR3 spells CASRAPGLEKLFF. The full variable domain, its missing parts supplied by reference TRBV5-1 and TRBJ1-4, is KAGVTQTPRYLIKTRGQQVTLSCSPISGHRSVSWYQQTPGQGLQFLFEYFSETQRNKGNFPGRFSGRQFSNSRSEMNVSTLELGDSALYLCASRAPGLEKLFFGSGTQLSVL.